This passage covers 21 T cell receptor beta chains from one sample sequenced in a study of early T cells in non-severe SARS-CoV-2 infection. TCRdb reanalysed the 5' RACE reads using MiXCR and keeps one entry per CDR3 protein. The data contain tens of thousands of distinct CDR3 sequences, 6% to 7.5% of them singletons. Sequencing was carried out using whole blood. Receptor source: an adult who was a healthcare worker with PCR-confirmed SARS-CoV-2 infection or an uninfected control (not recorded which).

This clonotype was counted at least ten times. The chain couples TRBV3-1 to TRBJ1-4, with TRBD1 as a possible D gene (6 bases). The CDR3 sequence is 12 residues long. The germline gives CDR1 LGHDT, CDR2 YNNKEL (reference sequence). Trimming took 1 base from V and 13 from J, leaving 10 bases between them. The DNA for the CDR3 is TGTGCCAGCAGCCAAGGGGGCAGGGGACTGTTTTTT. Encoded protein: CASSQGGRGLFF.

This clonotype was found a few times. The V call is TRBV12-3 or TRBV12-4, the J call TRBJ2-7, with TRBD2 as a possible D gene (5 bases). V was shortened by 3 bases and J by 2 bases, with 14 bases between the two germline ends. The CDR3 extends over 15 amino acids. As DNA, the CDR3 is TGTGCCAGCAGTTTCCCCGGGGTAGCTCCCTACGAGCAGTACTTC. This sequence encodes CASSFPGVAPYEQYF.

The chain has TRBV7-2 and TRBJ1-1; D gene ambiguous. Trimming cost V 5 bases and J 0 bases, with 7 bases left between them. This CDR3 comprises 13 residues. Germline CDR1 reads SGHTA; CDR2 reads FQGNSA. In nucleotides, the CDR3 is TGTGCCAGCAGCGTTACACTGAACACTGAAGCTTTCTTT. Protein: CASSVTLNTEAFF.

In DNA, the CDR3 is TGTGCCAGCAGCTCGACAGGGTCGGCTAACACTGAAGCTTTCTTT. It translates to CASSSTGSANTEAFF. This chain uses TRBV5-5 with TRBJ1-1, with 7 positions matching TRBD1. The CDR3 is made up of 15 amino acids. The germline V gene encodes CDR1 SGHKS and CDR2 YYEKEE (reference sequence). V gave up 3 bases and J gave up 2 bases; unmatched junction bases: 7.

This clonotype occurred a few times. Since no conserved phenylalanine or tryptophan closes the CDR3, a read error is the likely cause. This chain uses TRBV4-3 with TRBJ1-1; perhaps TRBD1 as D (6 bases). The V gene's germline CDR1 is LGHNA and CDR2 YSLEER. Between the trimmed V and J ends, which lost 5 bases and 0 bases, there was a span of 7 bases. The CDR3 loop spans 13 amino acids. The CDR3 coding sequence is TGCGCCAGCAGCGGGACAATGAACACTGAAGCTTTCTCT. Translating gives CASSGTMNTEAFS.

This clonotype has a count of ten or more. The J gene is TRBJ2-7, the V gene TRBV14, with 8 bases fitting TRBD2. CDR3 length: 17 amino acids. Germline CDR1 is SGHDN and CDR2 is FVKESK. The trim removed 2 bases at V and 1 base at J, leaving 10 bases unmatched. CDR3 residues: CASSQPWSGLGSYEQYF. DNA for the CDR3: TGTGCCAGCAGCCAACCTTGGTCGGGACTAGGATCCTACGAGCAGTACTTC.

The table lists this clonotype with a few counts. The chain carries TRBV7-9 and TRBJ1-2, with D uncertain. In germline, CDR1 is SEHNR, CDR2 FQNEAQ (reference sequence). The CDR3 is 12 amino acids. Trimming removed 5 bases from V and 3 bases from J, with 7 bases in between. CDR3 region: CASSPLDYGYTF. The CDR3 bases are TGTGCCAGCAGCCCGCTGGACTATGGCTACACCTTC.

This clonotype was detected a few times. This sequence joins TRBV7-3 and TRBJ2-1; 8 bases are shared with TRBD2. The CDR3 is 14 amino acids. After removal of 5 bases from V and 6 bases from J, the junction contained 6 bases not matched to a gene. The germline V gene has CDR1 SGHTA and CDR2 FQGTGA. DNA for the CDR3: TGTGCCAGCAGCCCCGATCGGGGGGGCAATGAGCAGTTCTTC. It yields the protein CASSPDRGGNEQFF.

The chain is built from TRBV2 and TRBJ2-5, with a tentative D call TRBD2 (5 bases). The CDR3 is made up of 14 amino acids. V was shortened by 4 bases and J by 2 bases, with 11 bases between the two germline ends. Germline V CDR1 and CDR2: SNHLY, FYNNEI. The CDR3 coding sequence is TGTGCCAGCAGTGCGGGGTCGCTTCAAGAGACCCAGTACTTC. Translation gives CASSAGSLQETQYF.

This chain connects TRBV2 to TRBJ2-7; D ambiguous. The germline V gene encodes CDR1 SNHLY and CDR2 FYNNEI. Trimming removed 4 bases from V and 4 bases from J, with 11 bases in between. The CDR3 is 13 residues long. DNA of the CDR3: TGTGCCAGCAGTGTGGTCTTACCGTACGAGCAGTACTTC. It yields the protein CASSVVLPYEQYF.

This clonotype was picked up many times. This chain joins TRBV12-3 or TRBV12-4 and TRBJ2-6, with TRBD1 matching 8 bases. V lost 6 bases to trimming and J lost 2 bases; unmatched junction nucleotides: 3. The CDR3 sequence is 15 residues long. CDR3 in DNA: TGTGCCAGCAGCCCGGGACAGGCTGGGGCCAACGTCCTGACTTTC. This codes for CASSPGQAGANVLTF.

The rearrangement joins TRBV9 to TRBJ1-1; 7 positions agree with TRBD1. The germline CDR1 and CDR2 sequences are SGDLS and YYNGEE. The CDR3 contains 14 residues. With 4 bases clipped from V and 6 bases from J, the junction kept 9 bases outside the gene matches. The CDR3 loop is CASSPPDRVAEAFF. The CDR3 region has the DNA TGTGCCAGCAGCCCCCCCGACAGGGTTGCTGAAGCTTTCTTT.

The chain has TRBV6-5 and TRBJ1-5; D is unclear. V lost 6 bases and J 0 bases, leaving 9 bases between the germline ends. Germline CDR1 MNHEY, CDR2 SVGAGI. The CDR3 consists of 14 residues. The CDR3 bases are TGTGCCAGCAGCCCCGGGGATAGCAATCAGCCCCAGCATTTT. Protein product: CASSPGDSNQPQHF.

This clonotype was detected ten times or more. V is TRBV10-3 and J is TRBJ1-1; D is uncertain. The V end was cut by 2 bases, the J end by 1 base, with 2 bases between. The CDR3 is made up of 12 amino acids. Germline CDR1 reads ENHRY; CDR2 reads SYGVKD. CDR3 protein: CAISEANTEAFF. For the CDR3, the DNA is TGTGCCATCAGTGAGGCGAACACTGAAGCTTTCTTT.

This clonotype appeared many times. The chain couples TRBV7-8 to TRBJ2-5, with D tentatively TRBD1 or TRBD2 (5 bases each). The CDR3 consists of 19 residues. V lost 5 bases and J 5 bases, leaving 30 bases between the germline ends. Germline V gene sequence: CDR1 SGHVS, CDR2 FQNEAQ. In DNA, the CDR3 is TGTGCCAGCAGCCCCCCCGGAATCGGGGTCGGGGCGGATAGGGAGACCCAGTACTTC. It encodes CASSPPGIGVGADRETQYF.

This clonotype was seen only a few times. The chain employs TRBV9 and TRBJ2-2; TRBD2 is a possible D gene (6 bases). The CDR3 spans 16 residues. Germline CDR1 SGDLS, CDR2 YYNGEE. The ends were cut back, 4 bases at V and 2 bases at J, with 15 bases in the middle. As DNA, the CDR3 is TGTGCCAGCAGCTTTAGTAGCGGACCCAACACCGGGGAGCTGTTTTTT. Amino acids: CASSFSSGPNTGELFF.

This clonotype was detected a few times. The J gene is TRBJ2-3, the V gene TRBV11-2; D gene ambiguous. V was clipped by 5 bases and J by 6 bases, with 12 bases between them. CDR1 SGHAT and CDR2 FQNNGV come from the germline V gene. The CDR3 loop spans 13 amino acids. The CDR3 DNA sequence: TGTGCCAGCAGCCCGAATCGCGACGATACGCAGTATTTT. Its translation is CASSPNRDDTQYF.

This chain connects TRBV10-1 to TRBJ2-7; 7 positions match TRBD2. This CDR3 has 14 residues. V lost 0 bases to trimming and J lost 6 bases; unmatched junction nucleotides: 5. The germline V gene has CDR1 WNHNN and CDR2 SYGVQD (reference sequence). The CDR3 DNA reads TGCGCCAGCAGTGAGTCTTTTGGGGGGGGCGAGCAGTACTTC. Residues: CASSESFGGGEQYF.

J is TRBJ2-7 and V is TRBV7-6; D remains ambiguous. CDR3 length: 13 residues. Germline CDR1 SGHVS, CDR2 FNYEAQ. The V gene lost 5 bases and the J gene lost 1 base, with 9 bases spanning the gap. CDR3: CASSLQVSYEQYF. CDR3 in DNA: TGTGCCAGCAGCCTCCAAGTTTCCTACGAGCAGTACTTC.

This clonotype has at least ten counts. This chain connects TRBV11-2 to TRBJ1-1; 8 bases are shared with TRBD1. Germline values: CDR1 SGHAT, CDR2 FQNNGV. CDR3 length: 17 amino acids. The ends lost 4 bases at V and 5 bases at J; junction bases unmatched: 15. The chain's CDR3 is CASSSGWITGGRTEAFF. In nucleotides, the CDR3 is TGTGCCAGCAGCTCCGGTTGGATCACAGGGGGGAGAACTGAAGCTTTCTTT.

The rearrangement links TRBV2 to TRBJ2-2; 7 bases map to TRBD2. This CDR3 contains 14 residues. CDR1 SNHLY and CDR2 FYNNEI come from the germline V gene. V trimming: 4 bases; J trimming: 4 bases; junction bases outside the gene matches: 3. The CDR3 DNA follows: TGTGCCAGCAGTGCGAGCGGGGCCACCGGGGAGCTGTTTTTT. Amino acid sequence: CASSASGATGELFF.